The TCR beta chain described here comes from a study of response to subunit inactivated influenza vaccine. J was trimmed by 4 bases and V by 1 base; bases with no gene match: 3. Germline V gene data show CDR1 as SGHAT and CDR2 as FQNNGV. The CDR3 loop spans 14 amino acids. Only a few counts were recorded for this clonotype. TCRdb independently ran MiXCR on the RT-PCR reads; one entry per CDR3 protein. The table includes roughly 700,000 distinct CDR3 sequences, less than 20% detected once. The chain uses TRBV11-2 and TRBJ2-7, with 8 bases aligning to TRBD2. The material sequenced was PBMCs from blood, taken about 13 days after vaccination. The sequence came from a man aged 45-60 years who received an inactivated influenza vaccine. In DNA form, the CDR3 reads TGTGCCAGCAGCTTAGTGGGACTAGATTACGAGCAGTACTTC. Amino acid sequence: CASSLVGLDYEQYF.